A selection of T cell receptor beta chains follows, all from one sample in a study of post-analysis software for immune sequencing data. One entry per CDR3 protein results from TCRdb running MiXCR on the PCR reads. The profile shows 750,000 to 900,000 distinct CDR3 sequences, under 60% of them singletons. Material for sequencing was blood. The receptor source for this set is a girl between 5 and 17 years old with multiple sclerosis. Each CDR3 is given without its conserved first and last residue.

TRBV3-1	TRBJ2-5	ASSQAQGLREQY
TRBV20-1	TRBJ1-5	SARDGQGVDQPQH
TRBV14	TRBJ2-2	ASSQQVTGELF
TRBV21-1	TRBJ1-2	ASSPTQGDSPFYGYT
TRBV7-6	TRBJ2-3	AGTLRGGDTQY
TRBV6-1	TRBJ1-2	ASSDWGKGYGYT
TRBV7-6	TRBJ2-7	ASSLMPGQGYEQY
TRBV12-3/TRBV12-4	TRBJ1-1	ASSPNPGTINTEAF
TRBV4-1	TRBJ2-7	ASSQEPGAFSYEQY
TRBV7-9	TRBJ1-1	ASSPPGGVPSRAF
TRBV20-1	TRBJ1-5	SAREELSSQPQH
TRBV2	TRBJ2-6	ASGYRGSTSGANVLT
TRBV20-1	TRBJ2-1	SASILSNEQF
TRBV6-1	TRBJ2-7	ASSDDLSYEQY
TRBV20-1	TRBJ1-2	SARDQTGYNYGYT
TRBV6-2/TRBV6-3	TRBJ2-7	ASSGAGTGEGEQY
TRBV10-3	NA	AISAGSPLEQY
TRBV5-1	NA	ASSLVGRGERIIGNIQY
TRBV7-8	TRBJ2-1	ASRQVRNHEQF
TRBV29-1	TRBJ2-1	SVEDPGCNEQF
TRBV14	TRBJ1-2	ASSGPGRGYGYT
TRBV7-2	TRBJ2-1	ASTPGTSGRTEQF
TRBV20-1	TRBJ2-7	SAPPGQGATEQY
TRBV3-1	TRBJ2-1	AGSQAGGYNEQF
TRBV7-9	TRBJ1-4	ASSLNGQGNEKLF
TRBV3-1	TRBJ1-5	ASSPTKFNQPQH
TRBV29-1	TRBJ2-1	SVDRGGTYNEQF
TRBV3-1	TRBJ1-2	ASSQRDRIYGYT
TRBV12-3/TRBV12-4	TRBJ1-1	ASSLYGQGSAF
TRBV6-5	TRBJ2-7	ASSADRGGEQY
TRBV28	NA	ASSSYGGAAQETQY
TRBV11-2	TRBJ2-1	ASSLAPSGRATYNEQF
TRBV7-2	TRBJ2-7	ASRIGASPLYEQY
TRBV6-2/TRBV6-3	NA	ASTPKGTGTSYEQY
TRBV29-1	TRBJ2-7	SVGATADFGEQY
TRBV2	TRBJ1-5	ASRGEDQPQH
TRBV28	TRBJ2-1	ASPPTSGSLNEQF
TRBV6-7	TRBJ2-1	ASTRRQGGLAQF
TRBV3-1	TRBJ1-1	ASSQGARTEAF